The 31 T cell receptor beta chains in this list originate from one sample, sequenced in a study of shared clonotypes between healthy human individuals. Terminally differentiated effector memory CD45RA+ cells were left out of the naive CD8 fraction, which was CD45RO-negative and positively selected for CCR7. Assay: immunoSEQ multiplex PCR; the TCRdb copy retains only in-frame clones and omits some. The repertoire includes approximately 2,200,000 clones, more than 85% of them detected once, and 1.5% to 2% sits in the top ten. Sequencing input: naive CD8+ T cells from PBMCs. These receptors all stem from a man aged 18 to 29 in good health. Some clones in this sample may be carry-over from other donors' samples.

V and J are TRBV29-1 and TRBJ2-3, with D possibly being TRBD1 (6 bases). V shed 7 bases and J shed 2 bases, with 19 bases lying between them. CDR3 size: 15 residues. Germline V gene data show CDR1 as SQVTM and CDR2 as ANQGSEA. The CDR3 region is CSAPRGSPYTDTQYF. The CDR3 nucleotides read TGCAGCGCTCCGAGGGGGTCACCATACACAGATACGCAGTATTTT.

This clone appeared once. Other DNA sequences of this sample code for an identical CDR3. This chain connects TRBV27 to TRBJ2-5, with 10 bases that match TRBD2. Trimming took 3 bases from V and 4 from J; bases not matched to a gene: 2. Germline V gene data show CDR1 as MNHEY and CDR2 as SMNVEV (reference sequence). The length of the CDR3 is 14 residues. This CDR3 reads CASSFSGRTETQYF. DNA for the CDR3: TGTGCCAGCAGTTTTAGCGGGAGGACAGAGACCCAGTACTTC.

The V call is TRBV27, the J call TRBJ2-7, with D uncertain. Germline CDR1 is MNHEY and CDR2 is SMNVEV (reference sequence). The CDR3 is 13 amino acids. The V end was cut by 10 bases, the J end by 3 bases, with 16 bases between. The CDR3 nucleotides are TGTGCCACCGCTCTAGGGTCCGACTACGAGCAGTACTTC. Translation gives CATALGSDYEQYF.

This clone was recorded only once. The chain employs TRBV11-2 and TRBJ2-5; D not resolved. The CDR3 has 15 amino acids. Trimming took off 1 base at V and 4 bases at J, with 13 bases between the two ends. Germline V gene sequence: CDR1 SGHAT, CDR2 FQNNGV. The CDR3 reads CASSLGLLVGETQYF. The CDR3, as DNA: TGTGCCAGCAGCTTAGGTTTATTGGTAGGAGAGACCCAGTACTTC.

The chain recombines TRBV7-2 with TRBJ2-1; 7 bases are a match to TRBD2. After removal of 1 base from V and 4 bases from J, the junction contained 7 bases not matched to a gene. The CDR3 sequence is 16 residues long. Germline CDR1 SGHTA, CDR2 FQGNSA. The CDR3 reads CASSLVWPSGYNEQFF. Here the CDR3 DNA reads TGTGCCAGCAGCTTAGTCTGGCCTAGCGGATACAATGAGCAGTTCTTC.

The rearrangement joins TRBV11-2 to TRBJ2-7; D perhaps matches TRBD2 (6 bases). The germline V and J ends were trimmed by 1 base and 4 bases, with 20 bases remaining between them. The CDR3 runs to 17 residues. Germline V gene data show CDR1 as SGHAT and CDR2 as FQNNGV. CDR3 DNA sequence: TGTGCCAGCAGCTTAGGGGGGGTCGGGGTGGTTTGGTACGAGCAGTACTTC. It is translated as CASSLGGVGVVWYEQYF.

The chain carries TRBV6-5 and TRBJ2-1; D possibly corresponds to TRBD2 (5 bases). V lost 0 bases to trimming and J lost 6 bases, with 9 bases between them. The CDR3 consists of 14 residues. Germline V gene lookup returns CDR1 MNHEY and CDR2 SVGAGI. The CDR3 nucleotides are TGTGCCAGCAGTTACTCGGGAGTAGTCAATGAGCAGTTCTTC. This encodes CASSYSGVVNEQFF.

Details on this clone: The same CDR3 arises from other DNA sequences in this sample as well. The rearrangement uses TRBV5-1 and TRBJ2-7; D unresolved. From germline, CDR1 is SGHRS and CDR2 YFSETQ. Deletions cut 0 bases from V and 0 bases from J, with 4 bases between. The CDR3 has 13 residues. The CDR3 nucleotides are TGCGCCAGCAGCTTGGCGAGCTCCTACGAGCAGTACTTC. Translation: CASSLASSYEQYF. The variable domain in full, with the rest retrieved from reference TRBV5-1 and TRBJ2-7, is KAGVTQTPRYLIKTRGQQVTLSCSPISGHRSVSWYQQTPGQGLQFLFEYFSETQRNKGNFPGRFSGRQFSNSRSEMNVSTLELGDSALYLCASSLASSYEQYFGPGTRLTVT.

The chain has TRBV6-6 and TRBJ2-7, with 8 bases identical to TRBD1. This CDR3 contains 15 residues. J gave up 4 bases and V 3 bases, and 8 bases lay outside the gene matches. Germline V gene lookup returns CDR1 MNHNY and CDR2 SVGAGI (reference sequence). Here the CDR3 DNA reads TGTGCCAGCAGTTATAGTAAACAGGGGGATTACGAGCAGTACTTC. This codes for CASSYSKQGDYEQYF.

CDR3 bases: TGTGCCAGCAGCTTAGGCAGGACAGGATGGGCCGGGGAGCTGTTTTTT. Its translation is CASSLGRTGWAGELFF. The genes are TRBV13 and TRBJ2-2; the match to TRBD1 covers 7 bases. CDR1 is PRHDT, CDR2 FYEKMQ, per germline (reference sequence). V trimming: 0 bases; J trimming: 6 bases; junction bases outside the gene matches: 7. The CDR3 runs to 16 residues.

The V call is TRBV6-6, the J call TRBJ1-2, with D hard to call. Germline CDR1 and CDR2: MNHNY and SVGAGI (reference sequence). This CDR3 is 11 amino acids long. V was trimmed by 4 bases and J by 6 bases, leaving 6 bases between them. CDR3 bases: TGTGCCAGCAGTTTTTGGGATGGCTACACCTTC. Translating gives CASSFWDGYTF.

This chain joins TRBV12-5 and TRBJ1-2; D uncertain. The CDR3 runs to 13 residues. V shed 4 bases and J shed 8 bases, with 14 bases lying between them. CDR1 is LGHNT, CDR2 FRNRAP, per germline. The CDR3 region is CASGSRTAGGYTF. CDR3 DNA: TGTGCTAGTGGTTCACGGACTGCTGGGGGCTACACCTTC.

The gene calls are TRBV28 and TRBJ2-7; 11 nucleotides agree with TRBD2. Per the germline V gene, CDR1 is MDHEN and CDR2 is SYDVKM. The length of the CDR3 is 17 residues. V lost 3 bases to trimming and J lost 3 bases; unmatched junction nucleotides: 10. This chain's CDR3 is CASSFASGGPSDYEQYF. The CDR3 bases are TGTGCCAGCAGTTTTGCTAGCGGGGGGCCCAGTGACTACGAGCAGTACTTC.

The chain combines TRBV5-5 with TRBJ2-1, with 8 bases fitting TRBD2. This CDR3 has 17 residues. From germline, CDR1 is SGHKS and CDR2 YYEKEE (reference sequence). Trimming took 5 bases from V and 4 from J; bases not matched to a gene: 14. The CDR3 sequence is CASSWTKRELGYNEQFF. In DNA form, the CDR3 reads TGTGCCAGCAGTTGGACTAAGCGGGAGTTAGGATACAATGAGCAGTTCTTC.

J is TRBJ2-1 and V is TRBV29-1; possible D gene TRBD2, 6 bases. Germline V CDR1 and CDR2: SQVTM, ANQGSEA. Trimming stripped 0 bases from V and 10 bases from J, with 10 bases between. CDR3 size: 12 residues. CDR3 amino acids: CSVEEGGREQFF. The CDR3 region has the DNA TGCAGCGTTGAAGAGGGGGGTAGGGAGCAGTTCTTC.

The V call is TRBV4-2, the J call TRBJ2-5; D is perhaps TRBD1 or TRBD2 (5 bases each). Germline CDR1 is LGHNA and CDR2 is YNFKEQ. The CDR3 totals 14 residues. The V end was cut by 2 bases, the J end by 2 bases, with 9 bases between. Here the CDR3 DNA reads TGTGCCAGCAGCCAACGAGGGGTACAAGAGACCCAGTACTTC. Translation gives CASSQRGVQETQYF.

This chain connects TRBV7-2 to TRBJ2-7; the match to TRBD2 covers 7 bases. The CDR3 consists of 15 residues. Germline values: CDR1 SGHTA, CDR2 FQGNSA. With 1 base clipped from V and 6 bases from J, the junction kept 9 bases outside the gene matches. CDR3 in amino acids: CASSLVAGARFEQYF. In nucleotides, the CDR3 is TGTGCCAGCAGCTTAGTGGCGGGAGCTCGGTTCGAGCAGTACTTC. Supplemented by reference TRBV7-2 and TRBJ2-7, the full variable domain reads GAGVSQSPSNKVTEKGKDVELRCDPISGHTALYWYRQSLGQGLEFLIYFQGNSAPDKSGLPSDRFSAERTGGSVSTLTIQRTQQEDSAVYLCASSLVAGARFEQYFGPGTRLTVT.

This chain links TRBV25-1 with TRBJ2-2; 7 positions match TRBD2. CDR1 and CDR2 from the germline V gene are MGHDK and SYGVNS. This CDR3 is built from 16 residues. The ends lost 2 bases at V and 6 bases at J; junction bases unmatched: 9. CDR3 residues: CASSEEGGEGAGELFF. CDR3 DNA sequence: TGTGCCAGCAGTGAAGAGGGAGGGGAGGGAGCCGGGGAGCTGTTTTTT. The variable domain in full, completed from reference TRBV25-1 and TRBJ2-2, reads EADIYQTPRYLVIGTGKKITLECSQTMGHDKMYWYQQDPGMELHLIHYSYGVNSTEKGDLSSESTVSRIRTEHFPLTLESARPSHTSQYLCASSEEGGEGAGELFFGEGSRLTVL.

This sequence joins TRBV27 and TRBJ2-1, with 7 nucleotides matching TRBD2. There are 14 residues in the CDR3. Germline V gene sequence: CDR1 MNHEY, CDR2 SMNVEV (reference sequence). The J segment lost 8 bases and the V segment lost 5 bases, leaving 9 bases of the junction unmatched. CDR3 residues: CASSPGGSVYEQFF. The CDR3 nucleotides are TGTGCCAGCAGTCCGGGCGGGAGTGTCTATGAGCAGTTCTTC.

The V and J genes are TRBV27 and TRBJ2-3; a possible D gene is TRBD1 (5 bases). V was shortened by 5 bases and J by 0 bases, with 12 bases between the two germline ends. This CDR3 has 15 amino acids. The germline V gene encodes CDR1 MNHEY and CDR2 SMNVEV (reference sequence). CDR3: CASSPTASSTDTQYF. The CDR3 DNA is TGTGCCAGCAGTCCGACAGCCTCTAGCACAGATACGCAGTATTTT.

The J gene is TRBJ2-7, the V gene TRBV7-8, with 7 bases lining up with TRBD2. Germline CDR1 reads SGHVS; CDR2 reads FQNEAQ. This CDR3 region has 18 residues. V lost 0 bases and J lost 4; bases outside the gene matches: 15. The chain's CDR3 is CASSLAGGPRAGIYEQYF. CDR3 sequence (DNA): TGTGCCAGCAGCTTAGCGGGAGGGCCCCGAGCGGGAATATACGAGCAGTACTTC.

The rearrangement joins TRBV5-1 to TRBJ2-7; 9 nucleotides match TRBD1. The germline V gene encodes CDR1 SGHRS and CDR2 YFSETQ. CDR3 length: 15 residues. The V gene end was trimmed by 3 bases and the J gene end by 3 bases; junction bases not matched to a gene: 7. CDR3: CASSSPGQGIYEQYF. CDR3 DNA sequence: TGCGCCAGCAGCTCGCCGGGACAGGGTATCTACGAGCAGTACTTC. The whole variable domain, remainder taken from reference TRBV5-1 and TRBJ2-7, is KAGVTQTPRYLIKTRGQQVTLSCSPISGHRSVSWYQQTPGQGLQFLFEYFSETQRNKGNFPGRFSGRQFSNSRSEMNVSTLELGDSALYLCASSSPGQGIYEQYFGPGTRLTVT.

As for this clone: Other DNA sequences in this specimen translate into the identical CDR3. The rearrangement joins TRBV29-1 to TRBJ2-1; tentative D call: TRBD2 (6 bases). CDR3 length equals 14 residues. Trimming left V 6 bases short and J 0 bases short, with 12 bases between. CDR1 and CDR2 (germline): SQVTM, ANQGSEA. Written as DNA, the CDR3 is TGCAGCGTGGTCGGAGGGAGCTCCTACAATGAGCAGTTCTTC. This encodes CSVVGGSSYNEQFF.

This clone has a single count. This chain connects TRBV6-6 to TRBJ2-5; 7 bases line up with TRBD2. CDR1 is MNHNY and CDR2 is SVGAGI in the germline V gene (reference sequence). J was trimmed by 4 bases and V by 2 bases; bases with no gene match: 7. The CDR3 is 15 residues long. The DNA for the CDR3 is TGTGCCAGCAGTTACAGGCCGGGACTACGAGAGACCCAGTACTTC. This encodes CASSYRPGLRETQYF.

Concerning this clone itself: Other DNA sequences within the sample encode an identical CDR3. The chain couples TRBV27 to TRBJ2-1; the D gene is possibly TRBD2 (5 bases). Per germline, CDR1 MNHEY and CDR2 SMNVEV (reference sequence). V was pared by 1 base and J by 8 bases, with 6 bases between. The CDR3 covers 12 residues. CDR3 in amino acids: CASSLLGDEQFF. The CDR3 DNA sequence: TGTGCCAGCAGTTTATTGGGAGATGAGCAGTTCTTC.

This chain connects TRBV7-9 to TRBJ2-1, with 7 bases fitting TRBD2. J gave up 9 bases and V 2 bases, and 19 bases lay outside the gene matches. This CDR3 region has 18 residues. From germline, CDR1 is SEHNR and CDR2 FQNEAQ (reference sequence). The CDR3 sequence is CASSLPKGREASRGEQFF. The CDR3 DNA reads TGTGCCAGCAGCTTACCCAAAGGTCGGGAGGCATCTAGGGGTGAGCAGTTCTTC.

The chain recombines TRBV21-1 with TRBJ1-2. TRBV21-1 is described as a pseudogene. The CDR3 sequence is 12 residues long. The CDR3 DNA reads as TGTGCCAGCAGCAAAGGTCCCCCTCACTACACCTTC. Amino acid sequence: CASSKGPPHYTF.

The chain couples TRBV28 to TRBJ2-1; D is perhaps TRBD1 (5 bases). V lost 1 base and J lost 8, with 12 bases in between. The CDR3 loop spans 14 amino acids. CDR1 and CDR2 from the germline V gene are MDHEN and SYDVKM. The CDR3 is CASSLLAGFHEQFF. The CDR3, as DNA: TGTGCCAGCAGTTTATTAGCAGGGTTCCATGAGCAGTTCTTC.

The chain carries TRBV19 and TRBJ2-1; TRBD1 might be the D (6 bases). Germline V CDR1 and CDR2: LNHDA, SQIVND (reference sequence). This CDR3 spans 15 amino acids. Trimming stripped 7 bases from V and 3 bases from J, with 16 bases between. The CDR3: CASTLTGTLYNEQFF. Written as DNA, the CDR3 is TGTGCCAGTACTTTAACAGGGACGCTCTACAATGAGCAGTTCTTC. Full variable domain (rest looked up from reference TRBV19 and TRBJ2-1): DGGITQSPKYLFRKEGQNVTLSCEQNLNHDAMYWYRQDPGQGLRLIYYSQIVNDFQKGDIAEGYSVSREKKESFPLTVTSAQKNPTAFYLCASTLTGTLYNEQFFGPGTRLTVL.

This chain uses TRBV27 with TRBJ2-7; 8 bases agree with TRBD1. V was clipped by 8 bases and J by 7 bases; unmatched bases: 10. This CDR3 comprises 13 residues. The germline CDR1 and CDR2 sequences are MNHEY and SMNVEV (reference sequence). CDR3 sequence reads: CASQRQGYNEQYF. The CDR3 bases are TGTGCCAGCCAACGACAGGGGTATAATGAGCAGTACTTC.

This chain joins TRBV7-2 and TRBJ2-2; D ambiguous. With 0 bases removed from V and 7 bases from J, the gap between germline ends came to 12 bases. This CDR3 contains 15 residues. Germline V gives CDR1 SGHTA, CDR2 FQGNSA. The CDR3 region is CASSLALSPGGELFF. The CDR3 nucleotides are TGTGCCAGCAGCTTAGCGCTGTCTCCGGGCGGGGAGCTGTTTTTT.